A selection of T cell receptor beta chains follows, all from one sample in a study of blood T cell repertoires in COVID-19. Measured with immunoSEQ multiplex PCR; TCRdb has only the in-frame clones, and not every one. The top ten clones hold roughly 15% of a sample with 70,000 to 90,000 clones, under 80% of them seen once. Sequencing was performed on peripheral blood. These receptors originate from a human donor in a cohort sampled during active COVID-19. CDR3s include the opening cysteine and the closing phenylalanine or tryptophan. The D gene is left open where the match is weak. Clone size appears in some rows only: once, few, many, or a class for an expanded clone.

>-|TRBJ1-2|-|TRBV27
TGTGCCAGCAGTTTAGGGCAGGGCAACAAACATTTGTACTATGGCTACACCTTC
CASSLGQGNKHLYYGYTF
>TRBD2|TRBJ2-1|once|TRBV3-1/TRBV3-2
TGTGCCAGCAGCCCGTCCTTAGCGGGCGGGTACAATGAGCAGTTCTTC
CASSPSLAGGYNEQFF
>-|TRBJ2-1|-|TRBV7-8
TGTGCCAGCAGCTTAGGACTCGAACCGCGATCTCCTCCCCTCTTC
CASSLGLEPRSPPLF
>-|TRBJ1-2|-|TRBV5-1
TGCGCCAGCAGCTTGGGCATAGGGGTATATGGCTACACCTTC
CASSLGIGVYGYTF
>TRBD1|TRBJ2-5|-|TRBV6-2/TRBV6-3
TGTGCCAGCAGTTACTCCGGACAGGGCCACCAAGAGACCCAGTACTTC
CASSYSGQGHQETQYF
>TRBD2|TRBJ2-1|-|TRBV4-1
TGCGCCAGCAGCCGAATTAGCGGGAGTAACTCCTACAATGAGCAGTTCTTC
CASSRISGSNSYNEQFF
>-|TRBJ1-2|-|TRBV5-6
TGTGCCAGCAGCTTGGTGGCACTCCGGGACATTGGCTACACCTTC
CASSLVALRDIGYTF
>TRBD1|TRBJ1-6|few|TRBV4-1
TGCGCCAGCAGCCAAGTCCCGGGACAGGGGATACCCCTCCACTTT
CASSQVPGQGIPLHF
>-|TRBJ2-1|-|TRBV11-2
TGTGCCAGCAGCCTATTGGAACCTGGACTGGGGGAGCAGTTCTTC
CASSLLEPGLGEQFF
>TRBD2|TRBJ2-1|-|TRBV18
TGTGCCAGCTCACCCAATAGCGGGAAGGGGGAGCAGTTCTTC
CASSPNSGKGEQFF
>TRBD1|TRBJ1-6|-|TRBV9
TGTGCCAGCAGCGGTAAGACAGGGGGCTCCTATAATTCACCCCTCCACTTT
CASSGKTGGSYNSPLHF
>-|TRBJ1-3|-|TRBV10-1
TGCGCCACGGGAGGGTGCTCTGGAAACACCATATATTTT
CATGGCSGNTIYF
>-|TRBJ1-2|few|TRBV18
TGTGCCAGCTCACCGGCTCACGTTACTAACTATGGCTACACCTTC
CASSPAHVTNYGYTF
>-|TRBJ2-1|-|TRBV5-6
TGTGCCAGCAGCTTACCCGGGAGAGGGAATGAGCAGTTCTTC
CASSLPGRGNEQFF
>TRBD1|TRBJ2-1|-|TRBV15
TGTGCCACCAGCAGGGACAGGGGGCTTCTCAATGAGCAGTTCTTC
CATSRDRGLLNEQFF
>-|TRBJ1-2|-|TRBV10-3
TGTGCCATCAGTGAGTCGGAGCGGGCGGGCTACACCTTC
CAISESERAGYTF
>-|TRBJ2-4|-|TRBV7-9
TGTGCCAGCAGTCCATCCAGGGGACGTTCCGTAAACATTCAGTACTTC
CASSPSRGRSVNIQYF
>-|TRBJ1-4|-|TRBV7-2
TGTGCCAGCAGCATTCAGACAGCAACTAATGAAAAACTGTTTTTT
CASSIQTATNEKLFF
>-|TRBJ1-1|-|TRBV29-1
TGCAGCGTTCACAGAACCACTGAAGCTTTCTTT
CSVHRTTEAFF
>-|TRBJ2-6|once|TRBV24-1
TGTGCCACCAGTGTAGCCGGGGCCAACGTCCTGACTTTC
CATSVAGANVLTF
>-|TRBJ1-4|-|TRBV28
TGTGCCAGCAGACCCACAGGGCCTCTTAATGAAAAACTGTTTTTT
CASRPTGPLNEKLFF
>TRBD1|TRBJ1-2|once|TRBV9
TGTGCCAGCAGCGCGACAGGGGGAGGCTACACCTTC
CASSATGGGYTF
>TRBD2|TRBJ2-3|-|TRBV7-6
TGTGCCAGCAGCTTCACAGCGGGGGGCACAGATACGCAGTATTTT
CASSFTAGGTDTQYF
>-|TRBJ2-2|-|TRBV7-6
TGTGCCAGCAGTCAGGCCGGGGGGCTAGCCGGGGAGCTGTTTTTT
CASSQAGGLAGELFF
>TRBD1|TRBJ1-1|-|TRBV27
TGTGCCAGCAGTCCACAGGGGGACACTGAAGCTTTCTTT
CASSPQGDTEAFF
>TRBD2|TRBJ2-1|-|TRBV7-6
TGTGCCAGCAGCTTCGGGCTAGCGGGATCCTACAATGAGCAGTTCTTC
CASSFGLAGSYNEQFF
>-|TRBJ1-5|-|TRBV2
TGTGCCAGCAGTGACAGGTCTAGCAATCAGCCCCAGCATTTT
CASSDRSSNQPQHF
>-|TRBJ2-1|-|TRBV2
TGTGCCAGCAGAGTTAGACTAGTCCTCTACAATGAGCAGTTCTTC
CASRVRLVLYNEQFF
>-|TRBJ1-4|-|TRBV5-8
TGTGCCAGCAGCTTGGGACAGGCGGGTGAAAAACTGTTTTTT
CASSLGQAGEKLFF